This T cell receptor (beta chain) was sequenced in a study of T-cell memory formation after mild COVID-19 listed by TCRdb under 2021. Regarding the complete study: Most TCR sequence clusters were specific to one of the two donors. T-cell clones expanding and contracting after mild COVID-19 in a couple of donors were tracked by longitudinal TCRalpha and TCRbeta repertoire sequencing. The cohort was made up of two young adult volunteers, one female and one male, who were previously healthy. General conclusions and limits of the study: Contracting CD4+ clones were found mainly in CM and EM memory subsets, while CD8+ clones were enriched in EMRA. Clones contracting from day 15 to 85 had balanced CD4/CD8 phenotypes, while a second wave expanding from day 15 to 37 was biased towards CD4+. The detection of some responding clones in pre-infection memory suggests that pre-existing cross-reactive memory T cells joined the SARS-CoV-2 response. Whether the second-wave clones peaking on day 37 were SARS-CoV-2 specific was not confirmed. The study covered only a couple of mild cases, and larger cohorts including severe cases with pre-infection samples were considered necessary.

The sample holds a few counts of this clonotype. Its antigen is unknown. Base-call qualities are not available, and no considerably larger clone is one nucleotide away. Sequencing was performed on an Illumina NovaSeq 6000. cDNA libraries for TCRalpha and TCRbeta were prepared by 5'RACE using constant-segment primers, with sample barcodes and unique molecular identifiers added. RNA was extracted from every sample with Trizol reagent. Amplification of the libraries took two PCR steps, and the second step added a second sample barcode plus Illumina TruSeq adapters. The libraries were sequenced on an Illumina NovaSeq using 2 x 150 bp paired-end reads. In the source study's methods: With migec v1.2.7, reads were demultiplexed and then collapsed into UMI-guided consensus sequences. Using mixcr v2.1.11, the UMI consensuses were aligned to TRA and TRB V and J templates and assembled into clonotypes. Expanded or contracted clonotypes were those called significant by both edgeR and NoisET, with noise models trained on biological replicates. For edgeR calls, the thresholds were a false discovery rate-adjusted p below 0.01 and a log2 fold-change of 1. PCA with hierarchical clustering of max-normalized trajectories of the 1000 most abundant clonotypes was used as exploratory dynamics analysis. Separately sequenced CD4+ and CD8+ repertoires were used to assign the CD4 or CD8 phenotype of responding clones. The public reads were quality trimmed at Q25 with fastp and then assembled into clones with MiXCR by TCRdb, keeping productive beta chains. CDR3 protein sequences are deduplicated, and each keeps its most common genes and DNA. The V and J calls and clone size are TCRdb's, not the authors'. This sample holds about 320,000 distinct CDR3 sequences; 13% to 15% were observed only once. Of the sample, approximately 22% is held by the ten largest clones.

From its cysteine to its phenylalanine, the CDR3 spans 14 amino acids. The retained sequence is limited to the CDR3, 42 bases, with the frame set at the first base. V and J are truncated by 5 bases and 2 bases respectively, leaving an intervening sequence of 13 bases. Ficoll-Paque density gradient centrifugation was used to isolate PBMCs. The source of this sequence is a man between 18 and 35 years old who had mild COVID-19 (a few samples of this study predate the infection). The sample titles of this study are shuffled in the database, so cell type and time point are left out; the donor was told from shared clones. Material for sequencing was PBMCs or a T cell subset sorted from them (not recorded which). The sequence joins TRBV12-3 or TRBV12-4 to TRBJ2-7; the D segment cannot be called with confidence. The CDR3 sequence is CASSPGIGPYEQYF. In nucleotide form, the sequence is TGTGCCAGCAGTCCCGGCATTGGGCCCTACGAGCAGTACTTC.